These 11 T cell receptor beta chains share one sample of origin, sequenced in a study of molecular identifiers for immune sequencing clone quantification. MiXCR was run by TCRdb on the PCR reads, yielding one entry per CDR3 protein. This table has approximately 20,000 distinct CDR3 sequences, about 20% appearing once. The sample taken for sequencing was naive CD8+ T cells from blood, with Jurkat cell RNA spiked in. Subset reported: FACS-sorted CD8+CD4-CCR7+CD45RA+ naive T cells. The source is a human donor in good health. Some libraries in this study had Jurkat cell RNA spiked in.

This clonotype occurred a few times. The V call is TRBV5-6, the J call TRBJ2-1; D call uncertain. Trimming took off 4 bases at V and 9 bases at J, with 8 bases between the two ends. Germline assignment: CDR1 SGHDT and CDR2 YYEEEE. The CDR3 runs 11 residues. CDR3 loop: CASSPGGEQFF. The CDR3 region has the DNA TGTGCCAGCAGCCCGGGTGGTGAGCAGTTCTTC.

This clonotype was detected many times. The chain carries TRBV4-3 and TRBJ2-1; no clear D gene. The CDR3 runs 12 residues. The germline V gene has CDR1 LGHNA and CDR2 YSLEER. V lost 3 bases and J 8 bases, leaving 8 bases between the germline ends. Here the CDR3 DNA reads TGCGCCAGCAGCCACGGAAGCCATGAGCAGTTCTTC. Its protein product is CASSHGSHEQFF.

V is TRBV9 and J is TRBJ2-1, with 11 positions matching TRBD2. The ends lost 3 bases at V and 8 bases at J; junction bases unmatched: 7. CDR1 is SGDLS and CDR2 is YYNGEE in the germline V gene. The CDR3 sequence is 15 residues long. CDR3 bases: TGTGCCAGCAGCGCGCTAGCGGGAGGCAAAGATGAGCAGTTCTTC. Its translation: CASSALAGGKDEQFF.

This clonotype was counted ten times or more. The V call is TRBV5-6, the J call TRBJ2-1; D is perhaps TRBD2 (5 bases). V lost 0 bases to trimming and J lost 4 bases, with 8 bases between them. The CDR3 runs to 14 residues. Germline V gives CDR1 SGHDT, CDR2 YYEEEE. CDR3 sequence: CASSLVSGYNEQFF. The CDR3 DNA follows: TGTGCCAGCAGCTTGGTATCGGGGTACAATGAGCAGTTCTTC. Looking up the rest from reference TRBV5-6 and TRBJ2-1 gives the full variable domain: DAGVTQSPTHLIKTRGQQVTLRCSPKSGHDTVSWYQQALGQGPQFIFQYYEEEERQRGNFPDRFSGHQFPNYSSELNVNALLLGDSALYLCASSLVSGYNEQFFGPGTRLTVL.

By proportion, this clonotype is medium-sized. V usage is TRBV5-1 and J usage is TRBJ2-1; no clear D gene. Looked up from germline, CDR1 is SGHRS and CDR2 is YFSETQ. This CDR3 region has 12 residues. Trimming left V 0 bases short and J 9 bases short, with 7 bases between. The CDR3 bases are TGCGCCAGCAGCTTGGGTTCTGTTGAGCAGTTCTTC. Amino acids: CASSLGSVEQFF.

In its sample, this clonotype was seen many times. The CDR3 coding sequence is TGTGCCAGCAGTGGACTCGTTCCCGAGCAGTACTTC. Encoded protein: CASSGLVPEQYF. V is TRBV2 and J is TRBJ2-7; D gene ambiguous. Germline V gives CDR1 SNHLY, CDR2 FYNNEI. With 4 bases removed from V and 6 bases from J, the gap between germline ends came to 10 bases. This CDR3 is built from 12 residues.

Only a few counts were recorded for this clonotype. The chain recombines TRBV6-6 with TRBJ2-4, with a weak D call TRBD2 (5 bases). Deletions cut 2 bases from V and 0 bases from J, with 17 bases between. Per the germline V gene, CDR1 is MNHNY and CDR2 is SVGAGI (reference sequence). The CDR3 is 18 residues long. CDR3 nucleotide sequence: TGTGCCAGCAGTTACAGGCCGGGCAGCGGATTAGCCAAAAACATTCAGTACTTC. Amino acid sequence: CASSYRPGSGLAKNIQYF.

This clonotype turned up a few times. This may arise from a read error, as a much more abundant clone is one base away. J is TRBJ2-5 and V is TRBV7-6; D may be TRBD2 (5 bases). Germline CDR1 SGHVS, CDR2 FNYEAQ. V was pared by 11 bases and J by 4 bases, with 23 bases between. This CDR3 contains 15 residues. In nucleotides, the CDR3 is TGTGCCGCCGCCTCTGATTCGAGCGGATCAGAGACCCAGTACTTC. It is translated as CAAASDSSGSETQYF.

With respect to this clonotype: This could be a read error, since a much larger clone is one nucleotide away. The chain links TRBV7-3 to TRBJ1-5; D gene unclear. This CDR3 comprises 12 residues. V lost 5 bases to trimming and J lost 7 bases, with 9 bases between them. Germline V gene data show CDR1 as SGHTA and CDR2 as FQGTGA. The chain's CDR3 is CASSPVRQPQHF. The DNA of the CDR3 is TGTGCCAGCAGCCCCGTTAGACAGCCCCAGCATTTT.

The V gene is TRBV20-1, the J gene TRBJ2-7, with D maybe TRBD1 (6 bases). This CDR3 comprises 11 residues. Germline assignment: CDR1 DFQATT and CDR2 SNEGSKA (reference sequence). Trimming took off 6 bases at V and 4 bases at J, with 10 bases between the two ends. The CDR3: CSAPQGYEQYF. The CDR3 region has the DNA TGCAGTGCACCTCAGGGGTACGAGCAGTACTTC.

This clonotype was picked up many times. CDR3 residues: CASSNTGSNSPLHF. CDR3 DNA sequence: TGTGCCAGCAGCAACACAGGGAGTAATTCACCCCTCCACTTT. The chain couples TRBV27 to TRBJ1-6; tentative D call: TRBD1 (6 bases). Deletions cut 6 bases from V and 6 bases from J, with 12 bases between. This CDR3 contains 14 residues. Germline V CDR1 and CDR2: MNHEY, SMNVEV (reference sequence).